These 17 T cell receptor beta chains were sequenced from one sample in a study of siplizumab effects on memory and regulatory T cells. Profiled with immunoSEQ multiplex PCR; TCRdb holds only in-frame clones, not every one. The sample includes about 110,000 clones, approximately 92% of them seen just once. What was sequenced was CD4+ T cells sorted from blood. The origin of the receptors is a human donor in good health.

V is TRBV6-1 and J is TRBJ2-7, with 10 bases matching TRBD1. The J segment lost 4 bases and the V segment lost 4 bases, leaving 4 bases of the junction unmatched. The germline V gene encodes CDR1 MNHNS and CDR2 SASEGT. The CDR3 extends over 14 amino acids. CDR3 sequence (DNA): TGTGCCAGCAGTGGACAGGGGGCGGGTTACGAGCAGTACTTC. It is translated as CASSGQGAGYEQYF.

This clone was counted a single time. The rearrangement uses TRBV6-1 and TRBJ1-6; weak D call: TRBD1 (5 bases). The CDR3 contains 15 residues. V was trimmed by 7 bases and J by 11 bases, leaving 21 bases between them. CDR1 and CDR2 from the germline V gene are MNHNS and SASEGT. The CDR3 loop is CASNNRGMGIAPLHF. The DNA for the CDR3 is TGTGCCAGCAACAATCGGGGGATGGGGATTGCACCCCTCCACTTT.

The rearrangement links TRBV10-3 to TRBJ2-2; a weak D match, TRBD1 (5 bases). V lost 6 bases, J lost 1 base, and 12 bases lay in between. Germline CDR1 ENHRY, CDR2 SYGVKD. The length of the CDR3 is 15 residues. DNA of the CDR3: TGTGCCATCAGAGAAGACGGACAGAACACCGGGGAGCTGTTTTTT. It codes for CAIREDGQNTGELFF.

This rearrangement joins TRBV7-8 to TRBJ1-1, with TRBD1 identical over 7 bases. The CDR3 has 16 amino acids. The V gene end was trimmed by 6 bases and the J gene end by 4 bases; junction bases not matched to a gene: 14. Germline CDR1 and CDR2: SGHVS and FQNEAQ. Here the CDR3 reads CASSSDPGTVGTEAFF. The CDR3 coding sequence is TGTGCCAGCAGTTCGGACCCAGGGACAGTCGGCACTGAAGCTTTCTTT.

The chain links TRBV9 to TRBJ2-1; no clear D. CDR1 and CDR2 from the germline V gene are SGDLS and YYNGEE. CDR3 size: 16 residues. The V end lost 5 bases, the J end lost 6 bases, and 21 bases lay between the germline ends. CDR3 in amino acids: CASRGSGGVLGNEQFF. The CDR3 bases are TGTGCCAGCAGGGGCTCTGGTGGGGTACTTGGCAATGAGCAGTTCTTC.

This chain links TRBV7-8 with TRBJ2-1; the D gene could be TRBD1 or TRBD2 (5 bases each). Germline CDR1 SGHVS, CDR2 FQNEAQ. Trimming cost V 3 bases and J 8 bases, with 20 bases left between them. This CDR3 is built from 16 residues. The CDR3 here is CASSFRRDPHNDEQFF. CDR3 in DNA: TGTGCCAGCAGCTTCCGCAGGGACCCCCACAATGATGAGCAGTTCTTC.

The rearrangement links TRBV6-4 to TRBJ2-3; D may be TRBD2 (5 bases). Looked up from germline, CDR1 is MRHNA and CDR2 is SNTAGT. The V and J ends lost 5 bases and 2 bases respectively, with 11 bases between them. The CDR3 runs 14 residues. The CDR3 is CASSPSGSTDTQYF. The CDR3 DNA sequence: TGTGCCAGCAGTCCAAGCGGTTCCACAGATACGCAGTATTTT.

V is TRBV6-1 and J is TRBJ2-2; a possible D gene is TRBD1 (5 bases). CDR1 and CDR2 (germline): MNHNS, SASEGT. The length of the CDR3 is 16 residues. The germline V and J ends were trimmed by 4 bases and 0 bases, with 12 bases remaining between them. The chain's CDR3 is CASSGILQANTGELFF. The CDR3 region has the DNA TGTGCCAGCAGTGGAATCCTACAGGCGAACACCGGGGAGCTGTTTTTT.

J is TRBJ2-5 and V is TRBV5-6; D is undetermined. V lost 5 bases and J 5 bases, leaving 7 bases between the germline ends. The CDR3 spans 11 residues. The V gene's germline CDR1 is SGHDT and CDR2 YYEEEE. CDR3 nucleotide sequence: TGTGCCAGCAGGAAGGACGAGACCCAGTACTTC. Translation: CASRKDETQYF.

The rearrangement joins TRBV11-1 to TRBJ1-1; TRBD1 aligns across 8 bases. The CDR3 covers 14 residues. V was pared by 10 bases and J by 6 bases, with 13 bases of the junction left unmatched. The germline V gene encodes CDR1 SGHAT and CDR2 FQDESV (reference sequence). The CDR3 region is CATVPRDRRPEAFF. CDR3 DNA: TGTGCCACTGTCCCTCGGGACAGGCGGCCTGAAGCTTTCTTT.

This chain links TRBV7-2 with TRBJ1-1; D is perhaps TRBD1 (5 bases). Trimming stripped 5 bases from V and 3 bases from J, with 16 bases between. Germline lookup yields CDR1 SGHTA and CDR2 FQGNSA. The CDR3 length is 15 residues. Here the CDR3 reads CASSPGGGRDTEAFF. DNA for the CDR3: TGTGCCAGCAGCCCCGGGGGGGGGAGAGACACTGAAGCTTTCTTT.

Only a few counts were recorded for this clone. The rearrangement links TRBV2 to TRBJ1-2; 10 bases line up with TRBD1. Trimming took 7 bases from V and 7 from J; bases not matched to a gene: 9. CDR1 is SNHLY and CDR2 is FYNNEI in the germline V gene. CDR3 length: 14 residues. The CDR3 region has the DNA TGTGCCAGCATCCGTCGACAGGGGGCTGGTGGCTACACCTTC. Its protein product is CASIRRQGAGGYTF.

This chain links TRBV4-1 with TRBJ2-2; the match to TRBD2 covers 9 bases. Germline V gene sequence: CDR1 MGHRA, CDR2 YSYEKL. V lost 0 bases to trimming and J lost 0 bases; unmatched junction nucleotides: 5. The CDR3 spans 18 residues. CDR3 nucleotides: TGCGCCAGCAGCCAAGATCCTACTAGCGGGTCGAACACCGGGGAGCTGTTTTTT. As protein: CASSQDPTSGSNTGELFF.

The chain has TRBV4-1 and TRBJ1-5; D remains ambiguous. Germline lookup yields CDR1 MGHRA and CDR2 YSYEKL. The CDR3 is 14 residues long. V lost 4 bases and J lost 3, with 10 bases in between. CDR3 coding DNA: TGCGCCAGCAGCCTTGGGGATTTCAATCAGCCCCAGCATTTT. This sequence encodes CASSLGDFNQPQHF.

CDR3 nucleotides: TGTGCCAGCTCACCGTTGGCGAAGGGGGTCACCGGGGAGCTGTTTTTT. It codes for CASSPLAKGVTGELFF. The chain combines TRBV18 with TRBJ2-2, with D tentatively TRBD1 (6 bases). V lost 3 bases to trimming and J lost 4 bases, with 15 bases between them. There are 16 residues in the CDR3. The germline gives CDR1 KGHSH, CDR2 LQKENI.

This chain connects TRBV18 to TRBJ2-7; TRBD1 aligns across 7 bases. This CDR3 region has 15 residues. After removal of 6 bases from V and 0 bases from J, the junction contained 8 bases not matched to a gene. Germline-derived CDR1 and CDR2 are KGHSH and LQKENI. The CDR3 DNA sequence: TGTGCCAGCTCGCCTCGAGGGGGCGACTCCTACGAGCAGTACTTC. Amino acid sequence: CASSPRGGDSYEQYF.

This sequence joins TRBV5-6 and TRBJ2-1, with TRBD1 identical over 9 bases. The CDR3 sequence is 16 residues long. The V gene end was trimmed by 4 bases and the J gene end by 2 bases; junction bases not matched to a gene: 7. Germline V CDR1 and CDR2: SGHDT, YYEEEE. CDR3: CASSEDRGETYNEQFF. The DNA for the CDR3 is TGTGCCAGCAGCGAAGACAGGGGGGAGACCTACAATGAGCAGTTCTTC.